Included here is one T cell receptor (beta chain) sequence, with context. Assay: immunoSEQ multiplex PCR; the TCRdb copy retains only in-frame clones and omits some. The data hold approximately 210,000 clones, with around four fifths observed a single time. The sample originates from a study of blood T cell repertoires in COVID-19. Germline loops: CDR1 SGHNT, CDR2 YYREEE (reference sequence). The V and J ends lost 4 bases and 3 bases, in that order; junction bases with no gene match: 6. The CDR3 covers 14 residues. The chain links TRBV5-4 to TRBJ2-7, with 8 bases lining up with TRBD2. Sequencing input: peripheral blood. The sequence came from a woman in her seventies with active or convalescent COVID-19. The CDR3 region is CASSLAGGRYEQYF. The CDR3 DNA follows: TGTGCCAGCAGCCTGGCGGGGGGACGCTACGAGCAGTACTTC.